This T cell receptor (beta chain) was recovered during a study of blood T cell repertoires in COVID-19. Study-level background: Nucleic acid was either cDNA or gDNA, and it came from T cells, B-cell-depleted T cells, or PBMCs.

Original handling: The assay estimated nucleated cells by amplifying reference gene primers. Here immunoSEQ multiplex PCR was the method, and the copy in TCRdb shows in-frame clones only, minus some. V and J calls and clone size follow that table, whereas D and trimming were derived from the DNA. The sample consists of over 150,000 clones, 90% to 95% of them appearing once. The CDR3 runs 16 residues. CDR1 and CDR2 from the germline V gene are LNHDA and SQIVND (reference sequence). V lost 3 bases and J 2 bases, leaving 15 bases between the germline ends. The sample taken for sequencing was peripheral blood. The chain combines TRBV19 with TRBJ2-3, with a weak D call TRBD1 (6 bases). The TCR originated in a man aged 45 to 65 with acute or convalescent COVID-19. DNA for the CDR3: TGTGCCAGTAGTATCGCCCCGGACAGCAACACAGATACGCAGTATTTT. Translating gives CASSIAPDSNTDTQYF.